This is a list of T cell receptor beta chains from one sample in a study of control samples from healthy donors and cancer patients. Sequenced by immunoSEQ multiplex PCR; TCRdb stores in-frame clones only, minus some. The sample comprises 150,000 to 180,000 clones, over 90% of which are singletons, and around 2.5% rests with the top ten. The sequencing sample was made of blood. These receptors all stem from a man aged 50-60 years in good health. Each CDR3 is given with its conserved first and last residue.

TRBJ2-5 TRBV24-1 CATSDRGSFKETQYF
TRBJ2-1 TRBV28 CASSLGSADEQFF
TRBJ1-1 TRBV10-1 CASSEAPGIPEAFF
TRBJ2-7 TRBV11-2 CASSPGGGTGYSYEQYF
TRBJ2-1 TRBV7-9 CASSFLSGGRSSYNEQFF
TRBJ1-2 TRBV28 CASTLRGGASYGYTF
TRBJ2-3 TRBV9 CASSPQGLAGATDTQYF
TRBJ2-3 TRBV4-2 CASSQDGTGGSADTQYF
TRBJ1-1 TRBV6-1 CASSSTGAGAEAFF
TRBJ2-7 TRBV18 CASSPGQGEQYF
TRBJ2-5 TRBV11-2 CASRSLAAQTQYF
TRBJ1-5 TRBV6-1 CASSEGSGAQPQHF
TRBJ1-3 TRBV3-1/TRBV3-2 CASRQAGGTNRNTIYF
TRBJ1-2 TRBV28 CASSLRYRGGGYTF
TRBJ1-2 TRBV5-5 CASSPQGGFNGYTF
TRBJ2-7 TRBV19 CASSDSYEQYF
TRBJ2-4 TRBV3-1/TRBV3-2 CASSQGVRAKNIQYF
TRBJ2-5 TRBV2 CASGDRGRRETQYF
TRBJ1-2 TRBV19 CASSFLGAQDYGYTF
TRBJ1-3 TRBV4-1 CASSQGVVGRNTIYF
TRBJ2-4 TRBV28 CASTDRVKDIQYF
TRBJ2-1 TRBV4-1 CASSQDRGSGSLYNEQFF
TRBJ2-7 TRBV18 CASSSLRPGSWGDEQYF
TRBJ2-1 TRBV5-4 CASSWGGSGIDEQFF
TRBJ2-4 TRBV2 CASRTDPGTSGSWESKNIQYF
TRBJ2-1 TRBV5-1 CASSLALAGGPGTNEQFF